This T cell receptor beta chain appears in the sequencing data of a study of CXCR3-negative and CXCR3-positive naive CD8 T cells. This CDR3 comprises 14 residues. Germline V gene data show CDR1 as MGHDK and CDR2 as SYGVNS. Study results and caveats: TRB CDR3 hydrophobicity was greater in CXCR3-positive naive cells than in CXCR3-negative naive cells. Unlike memory cells, which differed, naive CXCR3-negative and CXCR3-positive cells had similar TRBV-TRBJ usage.

5' RACE that incorporated UMI labels was used to prepare the TRB cDNA libraries. TCRdb re-called the 5' RACE reads and gives one entry per CDR3 protein, without DNA. Recorded for this sample: 150,000 or so distinct CDR3 sequences. With respect to this clonotype: Its matching antigen is unknown.

The chain carries TRBV25-1 and TRBJ1-2; without DNA, the TCRdb call of TRBD1 cannot be checked. The clonotype originates from a human donor in good health. Some clones in this sample may be carry-over from other donors' samples. Material for sequencing was naive CXCR3+ CD8+ T cells from blood. Subset denoted: CD45RO-CCR7+CD27+CD95- naive CD8+ T cells expressing CXCR3 (TNR3+). CDR3 amino acids: CASSAGTGGYGYTF.